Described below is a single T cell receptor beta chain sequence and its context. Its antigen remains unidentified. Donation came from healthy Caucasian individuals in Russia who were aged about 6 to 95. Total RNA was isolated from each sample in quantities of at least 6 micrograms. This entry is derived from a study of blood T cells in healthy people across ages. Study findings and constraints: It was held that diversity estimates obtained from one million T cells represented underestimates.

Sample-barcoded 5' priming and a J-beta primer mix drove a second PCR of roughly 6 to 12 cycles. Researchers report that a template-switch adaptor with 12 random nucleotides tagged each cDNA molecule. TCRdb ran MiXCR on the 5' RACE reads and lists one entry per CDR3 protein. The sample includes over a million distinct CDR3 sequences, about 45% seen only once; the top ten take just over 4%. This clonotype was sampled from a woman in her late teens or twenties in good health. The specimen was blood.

CDR3 protein: CASSLVPGANYEQYF. CDR3 nucleotide sequence: TGCGCCAGCAGCTTGGTGCCGGGCGCAAACTACGAGCAGTACTTC. V is TRBV5-1 and J is TRBJ2-7; no firm D call. CDR1 SGHRS and CDR2 YFSETQ come from the germline V gene. CDR3 length: 15 amino acids. V dropped 0 bases and J dropped 3 bases, with 13 bases sitting between them.